This passage covers 23 T cell receptor beta chains from one sample sequenced in a study of blood T cell repertoires in COVID-19. Here immunoSEQ multiplex PCR was the method, and the copy in TCRdb shows in-frame clones only, minus some. The sample carries 250,000 to 400,000 clones, roughly 90% recorded once. Material for sequencing was peripheral blood. The origin of the receptors is a woman aged 25-40 years with COVID-19, enrolled during active disease.

This chain's CDR3 is CASSERRYSNQPQHF. CDR3 bases: TGTGCCAGCAGTGAAAGGCGGTATAGCAATCAGCCCCAGCATTTT. The V and J genes are TRBV6-1 and TRBJ1-5, with D hard to call. The CDR3 has 15 amino acids. The ends were cut back, 2 bases at V and 0 bases at J, with 8 bases in the middle. Germline-derived CDR1 and CDR2 are MNHNS and SASEGT.

This clone was detected a few times. The chain is built from TRBV29-1 and TRBJ1-4; 10 bases are a match to TRBD1. Unmatched junction bases numbered 4, after V lost 6 bases and J lost 6 bases. This CDR3 has 13 amino acids. CDR1 SQVTM and CDR2 ANQGSEA come from the germline V gene. Written as DNA, the CDR3 is TGCAGCGTCTGGGGACAGGGGTATGAAAAACTGTTTTTT. Protein: CSVWGQGYEKLFF.

This chain connects TRBV5-1 to TRBJ1-1, with D unclear. CDR3 length: 14 amino acids. The germline gives CDR1 SGHRS, CDR2 YFSETQ. Trimming pared 5 bases from V and 3 bases from J, leaving 14 bases between. Here the CDR3 reads CASRSAGGDTEAFF. The DNA for the CDR3 is TGCGCCAGCAGGTCGGCTGGCGGCGACACTGAAGCTTTCTTT.

The rearrangement links TRBV6-5 to TRBJ2-7; 8 bases align to TRBD2. V gave up 8 bases and J gave up 4 bases; unmatched junction bases: 10. CDR3 length: 14 residues. CDR1 is MNHEY and CDR2 is SVGAGI in the germline V gene. The CDR3 DNA reads TGTGCCAGCGGACCGGGACTAGGAGGGTACGAGCAGTACTTC. Translated, it gives CASGPGLGGYEQYF.

The chain uses TRBV11-2 and TRBJ2-7, with 9 bases aligning to TRBD1. J gave up 4 bases and V 2 bases, and 3 bases lay outside the gene matches. Per the germline V gene, CDR1 is SGHAT and CDR2 is FQNNGV. CDR3 length: 14 amino acids. The CDR3 spells CASSLNRGLYEQYF. As DNA, the CDR3 is TGTGCCAGCAGCTTAAACAGGGGGCTTTACGAGCAGTACTTC.

The chain joins TRBV5-1 to TRBJ2-7, with 8 bases fitting TRBD2. The germline CDR1 and CDR2 sequences are SGHRS and YFSETQ. The ends lost 6 bases at V and 0 bases at J; junction bases unmatched: 8. The CDR3 runs 15 residues. This CDR3 is CASKLSGGFSYEQYF. The CDR3 nucleotides read TGCGCCAGCAAGCTCTCGGGGGGGTTCTCCTACGAGCAGTACTTC.

The chain is built from TRBV21-1 and TRBJ2-1; whether TRBD2, the table's D call, matches the DNA was not checked. TRBV21-1 is listed as a pseudogene. CDR3 length: 16 residues. CDR3 in amino acids: CASSKAQSGRGNEQFF. CDR3 bases: TGTGCCAGCAGCAAAGCCCAGAGCGGGAGAGGCAATGAGCAGTTCTTC.

The rearrangement links TRBV5-1 to TRBJ2-5, with D perhaps matching TRBD1 (5 bases). Trimming took 0 bases from V and 3 from J, leaving 12 bases between them. This CDR3 region has 15 residues. In germline, CDR1 is SGHRS, CDR2 YFSETQ. The CDR3 DNA is TGCGCCAGCAGCTTGGTTGGCAGGGCCGAAGAGACCCAGTACTTC. This translates into CASSLVGRAEETQYF.

This rearrangement joins TRBV2 to TRBJ1-1; D perhaps matches TRBD1 (5 bases). The CDR3 runs 15 residues. Germline CDR1 SNHLY, CDR2 FYNNEI. Trimming cost V 8 bases and J 0 bases, with 16 bases left between them. The CDR3 loop is CASGATSLMNTEAFF. In nucleotides, the CDR3 is TGTGCCAGCGGGGCCACCTCCCTAATGAACACTGAAGCTTTCTTT.

Concerning this clone: Within the sample, other DNA sequences also encode this same CDR3. The chain has TRBV19 and TRBJ2-1, with 10 bases lining up with TRBD2. CDR3 length equals 15 residues. Germline CDR1 reads LNHDA; CDR2 reads SQIVND (reference sequence). The trim removed 3 bases at V and 5 bases at J, leaving 4 bases unmatched. The CDR3 DNA reads TGTGCCAGTAGTATCATACTAGCGGGACACAATGAGCAGTTCTTC. Translated: CASSIILAGHNEQFF.

The chain combines TRBV11-2 with TRBJ1-2; weak D call: TRBD1 (6 bases). With 5 bases removed from V and 5 bases from J, the gap between germline ends came to 12 bases. Germline values: CDR1 SGHAT, CDR2 FQNNGV. The CDR3 is made up of 13 amino acids. This CDR3 reads CASSRGAGYGYTF. CDR3 nucleotides: TGTGCCAGCAGCCGGGGGGCAGGGTATGGCTACACCTTC.

The chain has TRBV7-9 and TRBJ1-2; TRBD1 agrees at 9 bases. There are 16 residues in the CDR3. Germline CDR1 reads SEHNR; CDR2 reads FQNEAQ (reference sequence). Losses at the gene ends were 5 bases for V and 7 bases for J; bases not matched to a gene: 14. CDR3 protein: CASSLPTLQGASGYTF. The CDR3, as DNA: TGTGCCAGCAGCCTACCCACCTTACAGGGGGCGTCTGGCTACACCTTC.

This clone was picked up one time. The V call is TRBV2, the J call TRBJ2-1; a possible D gene is TRBD2 (7 bases). The germline gives CDR1 SNHLY, CDR2 FYNNEI. The CDR3 has 13 amino acids. The V and J ends lost 1 base and 13 bases respectively, with 14 bases between them. For the CDR3, the DNA is TGTGCCAGCAGTGAAGGTTTGGCGGGGGCCCAGTTCTTC. This gives the protein CASSEGLAGAQFF. Full variable domain (remainder filled in from reference TRBV2 and TRBJ2-1): EPEVTQTPSHQVTQMGQEVILRCVPISNHLYFYWYRQILGQKVEFLVSFYNNEISEKSEIFDDQFSVERPDGSNFTLKIRSTKLEDSAMYFCASSEGLAGAQFFGPGTRLTVL.

The chain couples TRBV5-6 to TRBJ1-1; TRBD1 agrees at 8 bases. This CDR3 is built from 13 residues. V dropped 4 bases and J dropped 5; count of bases not matched to a gene: 4. Germline V CDR1 and CDR2: SGHDT, YYEEEE. CDR3 residues: CASSVGQGTEAFF. The CDR3 DNA is TGTGCCAGCAGCGTAGGACAGGGAACTGAAGCTTTCTTT.

The V gene is TRBV12-5, the J gene TRBJ1-2; TRBD1 might be the D (6 bases). With 6 bases removed from V and 7 bases from J, the gap between germline ends came to 18 bases. Per the germline V gene, CDR1 is LGHNT and CDR2 is FRNRAP. CDR3 length: 14 residues. The CDR3 region has the DNA TGTGCTAGTGGCTATGATCAGGGGAGTCGTGGCTACACCTTC. Translation: CASGYDQGSRGYTF.

CDR3 bases: TGTGCCAGCAGTGTACAGGTTGGGGAGACCCAGTACTTC. Amino acids: CASSVQVGETQYF. J is TRBJ2-5 and V is TRBV6-4; tentative D call: TRBD1 (5 bases). Germline loops: CDR1 MRHNA, CDR2 SNTAGT. The CDR3 runs to 13 residues. Trimming removed 4 bases from V and 5 bases from J, with 11 bases in between.

This clone was picked up a small number of times. The chain joins TRBV18 to TRBJ2-2; the match to TRBD2 covers 10 bases. The CDR3 extends over 14 amino acids. V was pared by 8 bases and J by 5 bases, with 5 bases of the junction left unmatched. In germline, CDR1 is KGHSH, CDR2 LQKENI. The CDR3 loop is CASAGTSETGELFF. The CDR3 DNA sequence: TGTGCCAGCGCAGGGACTAGCGAAACCGGGGAGCTGTTTTTT.

V gene TRBV3-1 (or the pseudogene TRBV3-2) combines with J gene TRBJ2-2, with unresolved D. The CDR3 covers 14 residues. Germline V gene sequence: CDR1 LGHDT, CDR2 YNNKEL (reference sequence). V lost 1 base and J 1 base, leaving 4 bases between the germline ends. CDR3: CASSQVRNTGELFF. Written as DNA, the CDR3 is TGTGCCAGCAGCCAAGTGAGGAACACCGGGGAGCTGTTTTTT.

The chain employs TRBV27 and TRBJ2-7; tentatively, D is TRBD1 (5 bases). This CDR3 has 13 amino acids. Per germline, CDR1 MNHEY and CDR2 SMNVEV (reference sequence). Trimming shortened V by 6 bases and J by 3 bases, and 12 bases separated the two germline ends. CDR3 in amino acids: CASSRPQGYEQYF. The CDR3 region has the DNA TGTGCCAGCAGCCGACCCCAGGGCTACGAGCAGTACTTC.

The rearrangement joins TRBV4-1 to TRBJ1-5; no reliable D call. Between the trimmed V and J ends, which lost 1 base and 4 bases, there was a span of 5 bases. CDR3 length: 13 amino acids. Germline assignment: CDR1 MGHRA and CDR2 YSYEKL. The CDR3 here is CASSQAGNQPQHF. The DNA for the CDR3 is TGCGCCAGCAGCCAAGCGGGGAATCAGCCCCAGCATTTT.

The rearrangement links TRBV4-2 to TRBJ2-3, with TRBD2 identical over 12 bases. This CDR3 has 16 amino acids. Per the germline V gene, CDR1 is LGHNA and CDR2 is YNFKEQ. V shed 0 bases and J 6 bases; nucleotides not matched to a gene: 4. In nucleotides, the CDR3 is TGTGCCAGCAGCCAAGAGGCTAGCGGGAGGGGTGATACGCAGTATTTT. This sequence encodes CASSQEASGRGDTQYF.

The rearrangement uses TRBV7-9 and TRBJ1-1; 8 positions agree with TRBD1. Germline-derived CDR1 and CDR2 are SEHNR and FQNEAQ (reference sequence). The CDR3 sequence is 16 residues long. J gave up 0 bases and V 5 bases, and 8 bases lay outside the gene matches. DNA of the CDR3: TGTGCCAGCAGCCCCGGACAGGGAAGATTGAACACTGAAGCTTTCTTT. Protein sequence: CASSPGQGRLNTEAFF. Complete variable domain (other parts from reference TRBV7-9 and TRBJ1-1): DTGVSQNPRHKITKRGQNVTFRCDPISEHNRLYWYRQTLGQGPEFLTYFQNEAQLEKSRLLSDRFSAERPKGSFSTLEIQRTEQGDSAMYLCASSPGQGRLNTEAFFGQGTRLTVV.

V gene TRBV6-5 combines with J gene TRBJ1-2, with D unresolved. V was trimmed by 10 bases and J by 4 bases, leaving 16 bases between them. CDR3 length: 13 residues. Germline CDR1 MNHEY, CDR2 SVGAGI. CDR3 region: CAIQTPEGYGYTF. As DNA, the CDR3 is TGTGCCATCCAGACACCAGAGGGCTATGGCTACACCTTC.